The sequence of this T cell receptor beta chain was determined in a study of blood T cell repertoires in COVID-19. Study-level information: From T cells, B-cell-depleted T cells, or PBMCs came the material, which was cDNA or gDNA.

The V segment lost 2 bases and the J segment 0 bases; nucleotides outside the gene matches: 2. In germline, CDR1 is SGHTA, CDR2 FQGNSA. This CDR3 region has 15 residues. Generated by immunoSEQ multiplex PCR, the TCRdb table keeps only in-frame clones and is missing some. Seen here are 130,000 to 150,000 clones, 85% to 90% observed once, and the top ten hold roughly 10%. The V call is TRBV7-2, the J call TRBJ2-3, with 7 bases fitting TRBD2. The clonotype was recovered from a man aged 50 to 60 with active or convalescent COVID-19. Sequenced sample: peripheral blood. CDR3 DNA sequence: TGTGCCAGCAGCTTAACTAGCGTTAGCACAGATACGCAGTATTTT. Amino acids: CASSLTSVSTDTQYF.